This is a list of T cell receptor beta chains from one sample in a study of T cell responses to AZD1222 COVID-19 vaccine. Sequencing was performed with immunoSEQ multiplex PCR; in TCRdb, only in-frame clones are kept and a portion is missing. The table shows 100,000 to 150,000 clones, with roughly nine tenths occurring only once. The starting material was peripheral blood, obtained on day 0 of AZD1222 vaccination. The origin of the receptors is an adult in good health. The CDR3 runs from the conserved cysteine through the conserved F or W. Each record gives: V gene, CDR3 protein.

v_call: TRBV7-6
cdr3_aa: CASSFSSHNSPLHF

v_call: TRBV28
cdr3_aa: CASSPGPLYEQYF

v_call: TRBV28
cdr3_aa: CASSPYKGTSGNEQFF

v_call: TRBV7-9
cdr3_aa: CASTPLVTEAFF

v_call: TRBV28
cdr3_aa: CASSSVTGWSSYNEQFF

v_call: TRBV5-6
cdr3_aa: CASSRQGWYGYTF

v_call: TRBV11-2
cdr3_aa: CASSALRGFNEQFF

v_call: TRBV2
cdr3_aa: CASSQLPGTHEQYF

v_call: TRBV6-6
cdr3_aa: CASSPRQGAKLAGRDTQYF

v_call: TRBV14
cdr3_aa: CASSRSRSTDTQYF

v_call: TRBV6-1
cdr3_aa: CASSEADTSNQPQHF

v_call: TRBV10-2
cdr3_aa: CASIGGRPYEQYF

v_call: TRBV5-1
cdr3_aa: CASSPFRGGANTGELFF

v_call: TRBV20-1
cdr3_aa: CSASGLAGVIIDEQFF

v_call: TRBV2
cdr3_aa: CASMILQGGYGYTF

v_call: TRBV7-9
cdr3_aa: CASSLVDLKANTGELFF

v_call: TRBV7-9
cdr3_aa: CASSYGTIGYEQYF

v_call: TRBV18
cdr3_aa: CASSPQTDPKNEQFF

v_call: TRBV19
cdr3_aa: CASSMAPEWGQFF

v_call: TRBV19
cdr3_aa: CASSKQGSYEQYF

v_call: TRBV13
cdr3_aa: CASSQRGVKLFF

v_call: TRBV15
cdr3_aa: CATSRRTGNHGYTF

v_call: TRBV18
cdr3_aa: CASSVGTANTGELFF

v_call: TRBV29-1
cdr3_aa: CSVEHGVDTQYF

v_call: TRBV11-3
cdr3_aa: CASSEGASSYNEQFF

v_call: TRBV27
cdr3_aa: CASREYPGEETQYF

v_call: TRBV29-1
cdr3_aa: CSVESYRGNGYTF

v_call: TRBV5-8
cdr3_aa: CASRSDGSSYNEQFF

v_call: TRBV6-2/TRBV6-3
cdr3_aa: CASSYQNWYYGYTF

v_call: TRBV6-5
cdr3_aa: CASSAGYSPLHF

v_call: TRBV9
cdr3_aa: CASSNYRDDSYNSPLHF

v_call: TRBV4-1
cdr3_aa: CASSQETSGSRNEQFF

v_call: TRBV6-5
cdr3_aa: CASSSLAGASGEQFF

v_call: TRBV28
cdr3_aa: CASSPTWGARGNEQFF

v_call: TRBV12-3/TRBV12-4
cdr3_aa: CASHLRQGGQQIF

v_call: TRBV19
cdr3_aa: CATSDRSNQPQHF

v_call: TRBV30
cdr3_aa: CAWSVGRGQPQHF

v_call: TRBV10-3
cdr3_aa: CAISESGGGADTQYF

v_call: TRBV13
cdr3_aa: CASSPRGSGSGRTQYF

v_call: TRBV30
cdr3_aa: CAWSVTAYEQYF

v_call: TRBV5-1
cdr3_aa: CASSLASDYEQYF